Presented here are 3 T cell receptor beta chains from one specimen sequenced in a study of shared clonotypes between healthy human individuals. TCRdb keeps only in-frame clones here, not all; method: immunoSEQ multiplex PCR. The sample shows 550,000 to 600,000 clones, around 77% of them seen only once. The sample taken for sequencing was PBMCs. The origin of the receptors is a woman between 35 and 50 years old in good health. Some clones in this sample may be carry-over from other donors' samples.

As concerns this clone: A much larger clone sits a single nucleotide away, making a read error possible. This sample also contains other DNA sequences that code for the same CDR3. The rearrangement links TRBV6-1 to TRBJ1-1; D is ambiguous. CDR3 length: 14 amino acids. Germline V CDR1 and CDR2: MNHNS, SASEGT. CDR3 sequence: CASSEGPFNTEAFF. The CDR3 coding sequence is TGCGCCAGCAGTGAAGGTCCTTTCAACACTGAAGCTTTCTTT.

The chain employs TRBV5-1 and TRBJ2-1, with 7 bases aligning to TRBD2. The V gene's germline CDR1 is SGHRS and CDR2 YFSETQ. Trimming took 3 bases from V and 9 from J; bases not matched to a gene: 9. The CDR3 consists of 14 residues. Here the CDR3 DNA reads TGCGCCAGCAGCTCCTCGGGGGGAGATAGTGAGCAGTTCTTC. Its protein is CASSSSGGDSEQFF. Using reference TRBV5-1 and TRBJ2-1 for the parts outside the CDR3, the full variable domain is KAGVTQTPRYLIKTRGQQVTLSCSPISGHRSVSWYQQTPGQGLQFLFEYFSETQRNKGNFPGRFSGRQFSNSRSEMNVSTLELGDSALYLCASSSSGGDSEQFFGPGTRLTVL.

The chain recombines TRBV29-1 with TRBJ2-1; D may be TRBD2 (6 bases). This CDR3 region has 14 residues. From germline, CDR1 is SQVTM and CDR2 ANQGSEA. V lost 2 bases and J 4 bases, leaving 12 bases between the germline ends. The DNA for the CDR3 is TGCAGCGTTGAAAAGCGGCTAGCGTACAATGAGCAGTTCTTC. Amino acid sequence: CSVEKRLAYNEQFF.